The 2 T cell receptor beta chains below were found in one sample sequenced in a study of blood T cell repertoires in COVID-19. Measured with immunoSEQ multiplex PCR; TCRdb has only the in-frame clones, and not every one. Seen here are around 300,000 clones, more than 70% observed once, and the top ten hold 2% to 2.5%. Specimen: PBMCs or T cells enriched from blood (not recorded which). The receptors derive from a woman aged 55-75 years in a cohort exposed to, infected with or recovered from COVID-19 (not recorded which).

This clone is a singleton in its sample. J is TRBJ1-3 and V is TRBV7-8; D ambiguous. Germline V gene lookup returns CDR1 SGHVS and CDR2 FQNEAQ. Trimming shortened V by 5 bases and J by 2 bases, and 19 bases separated the two germline ends. The CDR3 covers 17 residues. CDR3 amino acids: CASSIRYGPGAGNTIYF. Written as DNA, the CDR3 is TGTGCCAGCAGCATTAGATATGGGCCGGGAGCTGGAAACACCATATATTTT.

This clone appeared a single time. The V call is TRBV5-4, the J call TRBJ2-3; 8 bases line up with TRBD1. The ends lost 6 bases at V and 3 bases at J; junction bases unmatched: 12. From germline, CDR1 is SGHNT and CDR2 YYREEE (reference sequence). The CDR3 runs 16 residues. Written as DNA, the CDR3 is TGTGCCAGCAAACCGGGTCCGGGACAGGTGACAGATACGCAGTATTTT. It translates to CASKPGPGQVTDTQYF.